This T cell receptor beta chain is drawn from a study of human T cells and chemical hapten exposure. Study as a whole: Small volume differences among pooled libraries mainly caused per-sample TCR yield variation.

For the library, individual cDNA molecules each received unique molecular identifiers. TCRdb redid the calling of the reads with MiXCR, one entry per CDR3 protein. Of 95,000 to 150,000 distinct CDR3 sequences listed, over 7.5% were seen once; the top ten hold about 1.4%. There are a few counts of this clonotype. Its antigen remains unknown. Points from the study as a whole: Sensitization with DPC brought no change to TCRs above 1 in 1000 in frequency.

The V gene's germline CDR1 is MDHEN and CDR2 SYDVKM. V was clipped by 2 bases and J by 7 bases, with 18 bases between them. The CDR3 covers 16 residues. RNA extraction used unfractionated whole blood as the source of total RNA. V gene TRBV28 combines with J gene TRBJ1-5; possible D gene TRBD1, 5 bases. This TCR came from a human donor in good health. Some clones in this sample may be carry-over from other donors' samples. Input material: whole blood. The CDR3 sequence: CASSLGIAGESQPQHF. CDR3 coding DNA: TGTGCCAGCAGTTTAGGTATTGCGGGGGAGAGCCAGCCCCAGCATTTT.